The clone carrying this TCR beta chain was found many times. Antigen unknown. The sample is drawn from a study of T-cell reconstitution after alpha-beta-depleted transplantation in children. V gave up 5 bases and J gave up 2 bases, with 24 bases separating them. There are 18 residues in the CDR3. Researchers prepared the TCRbeta library using unique molecular identifiers, the study reports. MiXCR, applied by TCRdb to the PCR reads, yields one record per CDR3 protein. The sample includes roughly 70,000 distinct CDR3 sequences, roughly 4.9% of them seen just once. General study points: A year post-transplant, T-cell counts and diversity derived mostly from newly produced T cells.

V is TRBV12-3 or TRBV12-4 and J is TRBJ2-5, with D perhaps being TRBD1 or TRBD2 (5 bases each). This TCR was recovered from a boy younger than two who had a stem cell transplant for acute myeloid leukemia, so the T cells may come from the graft donor. The sample consisted of PBMCs, mostly from graft donor cells, taken 180 days after TCRalphabeta/CD19-depleted stem cell transplant. The CDR3 loop reads CASSLLSSRGPQQETQYF. CDR3 sequence (DNA): TGTGCCAGCAGTCTTCTTTCGTCGAGGGGCCCCCAACAAGAGACCCAGTACTTC.